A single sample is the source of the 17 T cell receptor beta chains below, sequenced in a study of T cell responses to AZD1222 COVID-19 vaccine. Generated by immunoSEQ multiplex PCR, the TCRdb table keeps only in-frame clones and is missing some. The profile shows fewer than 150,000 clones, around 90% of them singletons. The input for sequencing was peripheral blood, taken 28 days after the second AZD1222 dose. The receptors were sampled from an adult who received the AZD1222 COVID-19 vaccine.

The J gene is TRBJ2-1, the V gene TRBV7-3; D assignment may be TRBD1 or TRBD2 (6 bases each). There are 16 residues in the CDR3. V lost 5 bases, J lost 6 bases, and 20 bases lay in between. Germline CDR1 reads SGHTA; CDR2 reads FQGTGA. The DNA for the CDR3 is TGTGCCAGCAGCCCCCTCGGGGGCGGGAATCCCAATGAGCAGTTCTTC. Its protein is CASSPLGGGNPNEQFF.

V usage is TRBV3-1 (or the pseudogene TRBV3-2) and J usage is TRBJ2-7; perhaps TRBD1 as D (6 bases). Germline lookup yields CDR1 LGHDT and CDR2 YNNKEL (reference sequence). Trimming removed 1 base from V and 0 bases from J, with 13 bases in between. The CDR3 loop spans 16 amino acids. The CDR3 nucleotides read TGTGCCAGCAGCCAAGTTCGGCAGGGGTTCTCCTACGAGCAGTACTTC. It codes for CASSQVRQGFSYEQYF.

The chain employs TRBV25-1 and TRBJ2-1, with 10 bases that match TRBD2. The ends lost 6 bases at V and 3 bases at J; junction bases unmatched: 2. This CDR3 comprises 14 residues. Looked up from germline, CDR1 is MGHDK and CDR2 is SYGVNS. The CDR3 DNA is TGTGCCAGCAGCTGGACTAGCGGCTACAATGAGCAGTTCTTC. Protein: CASSWTSGYNEQFF.

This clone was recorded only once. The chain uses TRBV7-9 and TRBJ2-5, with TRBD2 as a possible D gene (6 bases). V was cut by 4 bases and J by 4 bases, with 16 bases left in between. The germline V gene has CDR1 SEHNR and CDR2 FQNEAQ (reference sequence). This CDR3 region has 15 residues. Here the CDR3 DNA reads TGTGCCAGCAGCTCCCTGCGGGGACCCCCAGAGACCCAGTACTTC. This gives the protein CASSSLRGPPETQYF.

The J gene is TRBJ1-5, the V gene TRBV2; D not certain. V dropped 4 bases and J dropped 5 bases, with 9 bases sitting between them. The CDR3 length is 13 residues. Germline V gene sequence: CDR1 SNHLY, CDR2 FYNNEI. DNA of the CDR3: TGTGCCAGCAGTGTATGGCGTGATCAGCCCCAGCATTTT. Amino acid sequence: CASSVWRDQPQHF.

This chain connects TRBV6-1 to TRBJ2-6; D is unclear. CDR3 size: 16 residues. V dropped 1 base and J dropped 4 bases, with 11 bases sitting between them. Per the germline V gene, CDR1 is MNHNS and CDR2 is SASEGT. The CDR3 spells CASSEGHGSGANVLTF. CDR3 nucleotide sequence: TGTGCCAGCAGTGAAGGGCATGGGTCCGGGGCCAACGTCCTGACTTTC.

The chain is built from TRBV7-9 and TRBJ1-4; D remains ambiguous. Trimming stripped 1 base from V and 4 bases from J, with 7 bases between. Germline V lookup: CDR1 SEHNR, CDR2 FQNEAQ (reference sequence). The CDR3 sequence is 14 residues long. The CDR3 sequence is CASSLGEGNEKLFF. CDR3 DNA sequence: TGTGCCAGCAGCTTAGGGGAGGGTAATGAAAAACTGTTTTTT.

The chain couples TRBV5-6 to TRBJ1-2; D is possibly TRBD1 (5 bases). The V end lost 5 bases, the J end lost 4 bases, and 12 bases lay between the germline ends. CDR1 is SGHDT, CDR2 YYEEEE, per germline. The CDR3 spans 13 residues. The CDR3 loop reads CASRPGNSYGYTF. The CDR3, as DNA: TGTGCCAGCAGGCCAGGGAATTCCTATGGCTACACCTTC.

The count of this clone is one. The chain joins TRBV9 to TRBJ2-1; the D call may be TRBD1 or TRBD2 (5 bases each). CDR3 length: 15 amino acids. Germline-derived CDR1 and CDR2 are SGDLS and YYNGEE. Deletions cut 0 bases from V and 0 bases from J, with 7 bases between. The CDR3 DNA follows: TGTGCCAGCAGCGTAGGGGGGACCTCCTACAATGAGCAGTTCTTC. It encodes CASSVGGTSYNEQFF.

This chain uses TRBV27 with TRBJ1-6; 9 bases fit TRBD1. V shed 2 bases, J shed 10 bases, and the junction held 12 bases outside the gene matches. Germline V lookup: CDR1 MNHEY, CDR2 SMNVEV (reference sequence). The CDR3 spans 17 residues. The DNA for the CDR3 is TGTGCCAGCAGTTTACAGGCGGTACAGGGGGCGAGGTCACCCCTCCACTTT. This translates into CASSLQAVQGARSPLHF.

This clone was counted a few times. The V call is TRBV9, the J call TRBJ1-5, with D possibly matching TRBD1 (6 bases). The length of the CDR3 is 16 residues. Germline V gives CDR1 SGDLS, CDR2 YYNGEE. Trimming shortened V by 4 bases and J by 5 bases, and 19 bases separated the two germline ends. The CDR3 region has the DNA TGTGCCAGCAGCCCAGGAGGATGGACAGCTGATCAGCCCCAGCATTTT. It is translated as CASSPGGWTADQPQHF.

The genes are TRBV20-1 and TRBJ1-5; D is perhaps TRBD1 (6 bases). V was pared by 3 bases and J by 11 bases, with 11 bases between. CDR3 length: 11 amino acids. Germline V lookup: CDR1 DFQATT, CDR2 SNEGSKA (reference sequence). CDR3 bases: TGCAGTGCTAGTCGACAGGCGGCCCAGCATTTT. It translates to CSASRQAAQHF.

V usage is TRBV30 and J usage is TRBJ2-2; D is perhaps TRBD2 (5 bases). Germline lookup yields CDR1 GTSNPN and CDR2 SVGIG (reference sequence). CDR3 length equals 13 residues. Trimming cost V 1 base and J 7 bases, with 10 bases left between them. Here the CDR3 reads CAWSAGMDGELFF. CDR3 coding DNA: TGTGCCTGGAGTGCCGGGATGGACGGGGAGCTGTTTTTT.

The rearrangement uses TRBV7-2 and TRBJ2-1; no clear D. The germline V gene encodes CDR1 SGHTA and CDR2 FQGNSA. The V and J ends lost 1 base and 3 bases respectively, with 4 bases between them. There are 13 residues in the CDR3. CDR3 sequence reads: CASSLGSYNEQFF. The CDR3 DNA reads TGTGCCAGCAGCTTAGGAAGCTACAATGAGCAGTTCTTC.

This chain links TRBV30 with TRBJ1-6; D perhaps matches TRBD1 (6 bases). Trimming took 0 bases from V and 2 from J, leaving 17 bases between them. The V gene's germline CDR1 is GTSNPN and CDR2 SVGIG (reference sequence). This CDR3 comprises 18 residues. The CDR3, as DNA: TGTGCCTGGAGTGTACTCTCTGCCAGGGGAACCTATAATTCACCCCTCCACTTT. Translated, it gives CAWSVLSARGTYNSPLHF.

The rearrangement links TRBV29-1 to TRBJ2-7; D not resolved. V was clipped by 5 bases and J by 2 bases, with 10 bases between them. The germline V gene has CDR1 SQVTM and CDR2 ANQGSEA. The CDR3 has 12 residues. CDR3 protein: CSVNDGTYEQYF. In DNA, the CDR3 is TGCAGCGTTAATGACGGAACCTACGAGCAGTACTTC.

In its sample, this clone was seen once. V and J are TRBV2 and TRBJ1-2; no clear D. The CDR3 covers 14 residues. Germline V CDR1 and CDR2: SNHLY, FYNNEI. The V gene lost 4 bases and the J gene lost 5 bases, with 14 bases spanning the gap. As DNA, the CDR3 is TGTGCCAGCAGTGGTGAGGCGGGCGGGTATGGCTACACCTTC. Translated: CASSGEAGGYGYTF.